This T cell receptor (beta chain) was captured in a study of identical twins. Study-wide points: Out-of-frame sharing of TCR alpha in monozygotic twins was underestimated by models. Twin pairs' shared out-of-frame alpha sequences were enriched in low generation probability.

Healthy Caucasians supplied all donations. A universal primer site arose from template switching, and cDNA bore unique molecular identifiers. A single record per CDR3 protein comes from TCRdb applying MiXCR to the 5' RACE reads. The sample includes about 890,000 distinct CDR3 sequences, around an eighth of them seen just once. The CDR3 loop spans 14 amino acids. Trimming pared 2 bases from V and 6 bases from J, leaving 13 bases between. Per the germline V gene, CDR1 is SGHRS and CDR2 is YFSETQ. This clonotype was observed a few times. Antigen unknown. The sample was also reused in another study, on yellow fever vaccine responses in identical twins.

This TCR was sampled from a woman under 30 in good health. Material for sequencing was PBMCs. The chain uses TRBV5-1 and TRBJ2-3; no clear D. The CDR3 reads CASSFDPNPDTQYF. CDR3 sequence (DNA): TGCGCCAGCAGCTTCGATCCTAATCCGGATACGCAGTATTTT.